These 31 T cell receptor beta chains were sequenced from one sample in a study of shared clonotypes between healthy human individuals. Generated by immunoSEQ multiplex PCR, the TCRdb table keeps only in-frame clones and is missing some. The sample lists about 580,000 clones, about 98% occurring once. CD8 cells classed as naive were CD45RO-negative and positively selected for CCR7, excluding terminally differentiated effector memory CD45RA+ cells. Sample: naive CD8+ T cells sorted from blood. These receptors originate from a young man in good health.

This CDR3 is CAWSRVGNNQPQHF. Here the CDR3 DNA reads TGTGCCTGGAGTCGGGTTGGTAACAATCAGCCCCAGCATTTT. The rearrangement joins TRBV30 to TRBJ1-5; D call uncertain. The V and J ends lost 2 bases and 3 bases respectively, with 11 bases between them. CDR3 length: 14 amino acids. Germline assignment: CDR1 GTSNPN and CDR2 SVGIG (reference sequence). The full variable domain, completed using reference TRBV30 and TRBJ1-5, is SQTIHQWPATLVQPVGSPLSLECTVEGTSNPNLYWYRQAAGRGLQLLFYSVGIGQISSEVPQNLSASRPQDRQFILSSKKLLLSDSGFYLCAWSRVGNNQPQHFGDGTRLSIL.

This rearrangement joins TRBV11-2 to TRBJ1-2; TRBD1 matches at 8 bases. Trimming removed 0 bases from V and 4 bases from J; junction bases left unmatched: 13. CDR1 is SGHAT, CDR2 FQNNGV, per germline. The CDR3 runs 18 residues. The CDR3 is CASSLDLQGAGGSYGYTF. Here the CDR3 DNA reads TGTGCCAGCAGCTTAGATCTCCAGGGGGCCGGGGGTAGCTATGGCTACACCTTC. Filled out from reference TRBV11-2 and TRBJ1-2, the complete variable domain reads EAGVAQSPRYKIIEKRQSVAFWCNPISGHATLYWYQQILGQGPKLLIQFQNNGVVDDSQLPKDRFSAERLKGVDSTLKIQPAKLEDSAVYLCASSLDLQGAGGSYGYTFGSGTRLTVV.

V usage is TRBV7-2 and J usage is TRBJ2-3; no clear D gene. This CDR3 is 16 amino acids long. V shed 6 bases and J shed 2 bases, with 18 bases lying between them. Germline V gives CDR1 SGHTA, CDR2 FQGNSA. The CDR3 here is CASRPTGPHPTDTQYF. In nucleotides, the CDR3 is TGTGCCAGCAGACCAACCGGACCACACCCCACAGATACGCAGTATTTT.

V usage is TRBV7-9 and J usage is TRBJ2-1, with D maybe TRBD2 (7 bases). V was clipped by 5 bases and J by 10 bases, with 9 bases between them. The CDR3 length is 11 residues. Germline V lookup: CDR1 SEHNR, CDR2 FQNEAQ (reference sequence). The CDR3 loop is CASSPGGEQFF. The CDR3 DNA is TGTGCCAGCAGCCCGGGGGGCGAGCAGTTCTTC.

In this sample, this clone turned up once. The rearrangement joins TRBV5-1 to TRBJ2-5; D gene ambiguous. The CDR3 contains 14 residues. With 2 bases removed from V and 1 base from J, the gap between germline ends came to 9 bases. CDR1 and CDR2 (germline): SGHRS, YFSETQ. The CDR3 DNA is TGCGCCAGCAGCTTTAGGGCGTTCCAAGAGACCCAGTACTTC. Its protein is CASSFRAFQETQYF.

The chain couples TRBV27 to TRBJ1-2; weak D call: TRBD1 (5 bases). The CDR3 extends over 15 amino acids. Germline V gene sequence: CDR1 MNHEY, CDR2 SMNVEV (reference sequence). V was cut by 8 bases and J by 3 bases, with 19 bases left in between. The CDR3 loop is CASLPESGNYYGYTF. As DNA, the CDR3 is TGTGCCAGCCTTCCCGAATCAGGGAATTACTATGGCTACACCTTC.

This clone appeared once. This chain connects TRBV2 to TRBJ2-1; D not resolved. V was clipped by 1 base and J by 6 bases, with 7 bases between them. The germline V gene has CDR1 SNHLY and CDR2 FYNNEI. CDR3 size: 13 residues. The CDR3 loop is CASSEVATNEQFF. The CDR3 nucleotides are TGTGCCAGCAGTGAAGTGGCAACCAATGAGCAGTTCTTC.

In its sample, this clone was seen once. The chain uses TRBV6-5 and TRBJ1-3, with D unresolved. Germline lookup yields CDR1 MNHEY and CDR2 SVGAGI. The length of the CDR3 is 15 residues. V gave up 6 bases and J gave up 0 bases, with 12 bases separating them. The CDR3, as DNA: TGTGCCAGCAGGAGGGAGATAAACTCTGGAAACACCATATATTTT. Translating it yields CASRREINSGNTIYF.

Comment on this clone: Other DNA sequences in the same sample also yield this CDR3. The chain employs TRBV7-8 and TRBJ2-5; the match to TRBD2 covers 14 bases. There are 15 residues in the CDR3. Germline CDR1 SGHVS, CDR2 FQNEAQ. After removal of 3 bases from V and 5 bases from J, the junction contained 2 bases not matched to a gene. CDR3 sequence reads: CASSFGLAGGETQYF. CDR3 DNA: TGTGCCAGCAGCTTTGGACTAGCGGGAGGTGAGACCCAGTACTTC.

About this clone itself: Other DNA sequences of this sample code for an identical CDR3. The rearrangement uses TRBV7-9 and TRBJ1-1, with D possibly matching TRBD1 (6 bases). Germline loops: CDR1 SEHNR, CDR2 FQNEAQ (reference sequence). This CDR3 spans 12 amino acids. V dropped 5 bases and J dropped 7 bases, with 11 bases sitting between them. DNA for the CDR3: TGTGCCAGCAGCCTACAGGGCCGTGAAGCTTTCTTT. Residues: CASSLQGREAFF.

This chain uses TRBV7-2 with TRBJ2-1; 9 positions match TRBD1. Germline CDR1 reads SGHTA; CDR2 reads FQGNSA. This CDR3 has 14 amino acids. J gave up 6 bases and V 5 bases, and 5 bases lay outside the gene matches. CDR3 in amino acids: CASSTSGQGNEQFF. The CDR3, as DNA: TGTGCCAGCAGCACGTCGGGACAGGGCAATGAGCAGTTCTTC. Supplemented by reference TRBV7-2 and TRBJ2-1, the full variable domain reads GAGVSQSPSNKVTEKGKDVELRCDPISGHTALYWYRQSLGQGLEFLIYFQGNSAPDKSGLPSDRFSAERTGGSVSTLTIQRTQQEDSAVYLCASSTSGQGNEQFFGPGTRLTVL.

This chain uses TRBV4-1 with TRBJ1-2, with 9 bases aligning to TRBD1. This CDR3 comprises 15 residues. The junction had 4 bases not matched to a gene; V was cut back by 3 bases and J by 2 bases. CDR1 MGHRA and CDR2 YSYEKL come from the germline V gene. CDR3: CASSQSGTGNYGYTF. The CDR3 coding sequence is TGCGCCAGCAGCCAGTCTGGGACAGGGAACTATGGCTACACCTTC.

This CDR3 is CASSVALGRNTEAFF. Here the CDR3 DNA reads TGTGCCAGCAGCGTAGCTCTGGGGCGAAACACTGAAGCTTTCTTT. V and J are TRBV9 and TRBJ1-1; possible D gene TRBD1, 5 bases. The CDR3 extends over 15 amino acids. V lost 0 bases and J 2 bases, leaving 11 bases between the germline ends. The germline gives CDR1 SGDLS, CDR2 YYNGEE.

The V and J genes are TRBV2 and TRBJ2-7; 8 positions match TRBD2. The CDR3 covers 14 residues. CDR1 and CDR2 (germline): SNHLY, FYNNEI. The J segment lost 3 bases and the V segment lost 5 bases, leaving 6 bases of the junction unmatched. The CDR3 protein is CASSLIAGNYEQYF. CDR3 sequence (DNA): TGTGCCAGCAGTCTAATAGCGGGGAACTACGAGCAGTACTTC.

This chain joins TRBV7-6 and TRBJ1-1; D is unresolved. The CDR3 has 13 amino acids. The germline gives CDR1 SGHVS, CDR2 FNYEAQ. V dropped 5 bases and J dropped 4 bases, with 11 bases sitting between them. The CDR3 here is CASSEGVATEAFF. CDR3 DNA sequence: TGTGCCAGCAGCGAAGGCGTGGCCACTGAAGCTTTCTTT.

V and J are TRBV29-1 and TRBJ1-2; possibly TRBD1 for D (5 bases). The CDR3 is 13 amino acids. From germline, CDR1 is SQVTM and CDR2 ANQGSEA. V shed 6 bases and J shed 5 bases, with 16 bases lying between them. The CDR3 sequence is CSVAGHNEYGYTF. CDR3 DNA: TGCAGCGTGGCAGGACATAACGAGTATGGCTACACCTTC.

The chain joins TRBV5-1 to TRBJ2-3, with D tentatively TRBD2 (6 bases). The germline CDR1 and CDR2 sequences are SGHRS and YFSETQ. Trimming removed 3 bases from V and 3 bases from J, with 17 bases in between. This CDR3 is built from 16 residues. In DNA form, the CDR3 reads TGCGCCAGCAGCTATGGTAGCGGAGCCACGACAGATACGCAGTATTTT. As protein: CASSYGSGATTDTQYF.

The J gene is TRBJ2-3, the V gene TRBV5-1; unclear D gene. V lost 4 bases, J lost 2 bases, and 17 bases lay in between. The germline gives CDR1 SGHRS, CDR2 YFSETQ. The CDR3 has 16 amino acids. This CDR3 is CASSPSGDIPTDTQYF. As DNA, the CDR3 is TGCGCCAGCAGCCCTTCAGGCGACATTCCCACAGATACGCAGTATTTT.

CDR3 amino acids: CASSSGLAGIYEQYF. CDR3 nucleotides: TGTGCCAGCAGCTCCGGACTAGCGGGGATTTACGAGCAGTACTTC. This chain uses TRBV7-9 with TRBJ2-7, with TRBD2 identical over 12 bases. V shed 4 bases, J shed 4 bases, and the junction held 5 bases outside the gene matches. CDR1 is SEHNR, CDR2 FQNEAQ, per germline (reference sequence). The CDR3 is made up of 15 amino acids. Full variable domain (outside the CDR3, taken from reference TRBV7-9 and TRBJ2-7): DTGVSQNPRHKITKRGQNVTFRCDPISEHNRLYWYRQTLGQGPEFLTYFQNEAQLEKSRLLSDRFSAERPKGSFSTLEIQRTEQGDSAMYLCASSSGLAGIYEQYFGPGTRLTVT.

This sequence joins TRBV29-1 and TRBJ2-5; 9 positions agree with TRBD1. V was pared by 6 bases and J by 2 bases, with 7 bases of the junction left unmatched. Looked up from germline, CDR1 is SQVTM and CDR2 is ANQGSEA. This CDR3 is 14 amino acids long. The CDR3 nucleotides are TGCAGCGTGGGTTACAGGGGGCCACAAGAGACCCAGTACTTC. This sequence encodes CSVGYRGPQETQYF.

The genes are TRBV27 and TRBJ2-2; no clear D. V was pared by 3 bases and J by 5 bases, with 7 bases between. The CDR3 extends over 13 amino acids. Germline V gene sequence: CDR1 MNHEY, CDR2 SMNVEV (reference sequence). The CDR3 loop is CASSFLSTGELFF. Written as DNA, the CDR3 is TGTGCCAGCAGTTTTTTGTCGACCGGGGAGCTGTTTTTT.

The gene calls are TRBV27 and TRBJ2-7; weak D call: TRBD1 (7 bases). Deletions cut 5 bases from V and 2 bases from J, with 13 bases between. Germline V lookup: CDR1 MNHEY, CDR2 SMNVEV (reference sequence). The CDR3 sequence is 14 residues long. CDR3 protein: CASSRGTVPYEQYF. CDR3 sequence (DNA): TGTGCCAGCAGTCGGGGGACAGTCCCCTACGAGCAGTACTTC.

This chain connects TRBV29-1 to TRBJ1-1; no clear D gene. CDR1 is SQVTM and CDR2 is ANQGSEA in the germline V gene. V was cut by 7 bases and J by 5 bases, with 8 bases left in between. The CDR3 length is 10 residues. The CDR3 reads CSASETEAFF. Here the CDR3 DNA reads TGCAGCGCTTCGGAAACTGAAGCTTTCTTT.

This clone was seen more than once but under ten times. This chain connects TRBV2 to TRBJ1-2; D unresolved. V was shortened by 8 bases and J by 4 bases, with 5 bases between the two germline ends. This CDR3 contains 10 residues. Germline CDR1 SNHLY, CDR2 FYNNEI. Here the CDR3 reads CASLSYGYTF. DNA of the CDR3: TGTGCCAGCTTGAGCTATGGCTACACCTTC.

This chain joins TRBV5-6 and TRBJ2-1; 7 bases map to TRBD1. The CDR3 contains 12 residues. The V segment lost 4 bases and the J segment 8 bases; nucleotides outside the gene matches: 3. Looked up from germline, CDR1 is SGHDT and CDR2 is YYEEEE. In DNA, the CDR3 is TGTGCCAGCAGCAACGACAGGGATGAGCAGTTCTTC. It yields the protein CASSNDRDEQFF.

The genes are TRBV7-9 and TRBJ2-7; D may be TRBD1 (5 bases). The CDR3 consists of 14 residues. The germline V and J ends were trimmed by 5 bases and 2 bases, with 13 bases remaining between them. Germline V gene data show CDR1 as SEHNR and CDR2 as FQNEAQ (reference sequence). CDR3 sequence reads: CASSPGQGTYEQYF. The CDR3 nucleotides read TGTGCCAGCAGCCCGGGCCAGGGAACCTACGAGCAGTACTTC.

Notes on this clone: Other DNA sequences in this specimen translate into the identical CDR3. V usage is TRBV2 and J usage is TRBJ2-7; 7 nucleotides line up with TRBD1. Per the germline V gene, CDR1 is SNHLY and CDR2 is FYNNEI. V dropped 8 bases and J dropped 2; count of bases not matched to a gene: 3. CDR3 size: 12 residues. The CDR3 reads CASRDSPYEQYF. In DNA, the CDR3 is TGTGCCAGCCGGGACAGCCCCTACGAGCAGTACTTC.

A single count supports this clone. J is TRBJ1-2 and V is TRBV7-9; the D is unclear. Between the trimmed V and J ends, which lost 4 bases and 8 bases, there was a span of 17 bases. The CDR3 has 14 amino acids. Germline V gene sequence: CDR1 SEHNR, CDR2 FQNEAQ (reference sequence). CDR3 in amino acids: CASSSSVPGRGYTF. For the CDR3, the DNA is TGTGCCAGCAGCTCCTCGGTTCCCGGTCGAGGCTACACCTTC.

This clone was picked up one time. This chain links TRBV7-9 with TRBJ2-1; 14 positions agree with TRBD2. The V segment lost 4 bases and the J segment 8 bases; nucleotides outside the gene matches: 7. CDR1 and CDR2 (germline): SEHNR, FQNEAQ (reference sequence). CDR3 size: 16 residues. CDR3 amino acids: CASSSTSGRAGHEQFF. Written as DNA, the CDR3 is TGTGCCAGCAGCTCGACTAGCGGGAGGGCCGGTCATGAGCAGTTCTTC.

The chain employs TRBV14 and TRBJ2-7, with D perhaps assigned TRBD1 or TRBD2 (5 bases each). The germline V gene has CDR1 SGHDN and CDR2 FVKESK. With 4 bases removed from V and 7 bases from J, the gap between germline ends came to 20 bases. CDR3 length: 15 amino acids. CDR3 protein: CASSPVGGLASEQYF. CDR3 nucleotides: TGTGCCAGCAGCCCAGTTGGGGGTTTGGCCTCAGAGCAGTACTTC.

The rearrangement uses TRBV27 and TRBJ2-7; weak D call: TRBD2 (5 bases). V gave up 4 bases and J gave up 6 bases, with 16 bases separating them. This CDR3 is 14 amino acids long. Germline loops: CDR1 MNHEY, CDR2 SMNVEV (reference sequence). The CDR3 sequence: CASSSGLAGREQYF. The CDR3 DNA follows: TGTGCCAGCAGTTCTGGGCTAGCCGGGCGCGAGCAGTACTTC.